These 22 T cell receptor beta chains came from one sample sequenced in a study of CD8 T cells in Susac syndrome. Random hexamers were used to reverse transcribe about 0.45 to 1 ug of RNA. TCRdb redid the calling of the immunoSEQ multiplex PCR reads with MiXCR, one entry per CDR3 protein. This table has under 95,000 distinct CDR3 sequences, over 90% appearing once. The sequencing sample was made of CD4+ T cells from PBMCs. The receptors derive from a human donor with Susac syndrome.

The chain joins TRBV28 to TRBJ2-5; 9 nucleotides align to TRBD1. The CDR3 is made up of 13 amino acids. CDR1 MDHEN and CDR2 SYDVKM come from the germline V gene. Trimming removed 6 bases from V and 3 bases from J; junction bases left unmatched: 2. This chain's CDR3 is CASRRQGEETQYF. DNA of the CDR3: TGTGCCAGCAGAAGACAGGGGGAAGAGACCCAGTACTTC.

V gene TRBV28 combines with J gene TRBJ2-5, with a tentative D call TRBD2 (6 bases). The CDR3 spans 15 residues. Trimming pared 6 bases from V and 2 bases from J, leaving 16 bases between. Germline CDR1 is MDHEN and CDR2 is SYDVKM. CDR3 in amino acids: CASSSLMTRQETQYF. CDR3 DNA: TGTGCCAGCAGCTCTCTCATGACTAGACAAGAGACCCAGTACTTC.

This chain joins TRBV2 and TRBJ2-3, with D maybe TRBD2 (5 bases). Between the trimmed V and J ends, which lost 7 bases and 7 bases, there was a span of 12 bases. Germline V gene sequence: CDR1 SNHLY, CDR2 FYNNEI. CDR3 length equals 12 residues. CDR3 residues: CASIRPTNTQYF. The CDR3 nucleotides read TGTGCCAGCATCCGACCGACTAATACGCAGTATTTT.

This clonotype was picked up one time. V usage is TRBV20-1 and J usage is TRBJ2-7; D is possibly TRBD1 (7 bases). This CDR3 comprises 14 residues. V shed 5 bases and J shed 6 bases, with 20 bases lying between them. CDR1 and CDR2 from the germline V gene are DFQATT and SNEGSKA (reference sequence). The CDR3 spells CSAYHPGGGGEQYF. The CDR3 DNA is TGCAGTGCTTACCACCCAGGGGGAGGAGGCGAGCAGTACTTC.

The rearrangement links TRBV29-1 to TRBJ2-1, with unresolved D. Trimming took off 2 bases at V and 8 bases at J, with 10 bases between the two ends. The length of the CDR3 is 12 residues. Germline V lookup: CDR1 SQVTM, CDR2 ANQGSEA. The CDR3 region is CSVERAGYEQFF. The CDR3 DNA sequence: TGCAGCGTTGAAAGGGCCGGCTATGAGCAGTTCTTC.

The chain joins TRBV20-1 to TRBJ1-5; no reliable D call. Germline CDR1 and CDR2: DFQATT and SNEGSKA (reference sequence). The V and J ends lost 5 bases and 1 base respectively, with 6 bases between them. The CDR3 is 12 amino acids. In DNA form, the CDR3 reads TGCAGTGCTTATTACAGCAATCAGCCCCAGCATTTT. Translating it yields CSAYYSNQPQHF.

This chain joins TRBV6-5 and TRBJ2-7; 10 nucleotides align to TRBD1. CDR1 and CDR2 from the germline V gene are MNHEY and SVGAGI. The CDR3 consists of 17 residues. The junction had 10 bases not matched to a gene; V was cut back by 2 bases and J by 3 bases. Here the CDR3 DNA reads TGTGCCAGCAGTTACACGACCGGGACAGGGGCACTCTACGAGCAGTACTTC. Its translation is CASSYTTGTGALYEQYF.

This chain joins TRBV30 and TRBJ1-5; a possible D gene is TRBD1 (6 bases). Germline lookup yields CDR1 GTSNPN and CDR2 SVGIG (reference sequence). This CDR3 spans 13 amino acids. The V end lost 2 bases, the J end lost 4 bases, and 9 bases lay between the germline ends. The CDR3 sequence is CAWSSDSNQPQHF. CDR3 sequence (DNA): TGTGCCTGGAGTTCGGACAGTAATCAGCCCCAGCATTTT.

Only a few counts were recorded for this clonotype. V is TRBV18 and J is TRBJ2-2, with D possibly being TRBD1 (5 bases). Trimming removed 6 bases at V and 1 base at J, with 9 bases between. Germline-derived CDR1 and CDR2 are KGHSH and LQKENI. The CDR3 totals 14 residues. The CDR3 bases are TGTGCCAGCTCTCCTACAGGGAACACCGGGGAGCTGTTTTTT. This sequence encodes CASSPTGNTGELFF.

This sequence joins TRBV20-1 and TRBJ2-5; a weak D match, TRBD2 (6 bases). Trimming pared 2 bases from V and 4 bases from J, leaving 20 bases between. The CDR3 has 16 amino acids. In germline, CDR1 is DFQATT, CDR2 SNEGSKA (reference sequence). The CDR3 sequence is CSARLPGLRDGETQYF. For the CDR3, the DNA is TGCAGTGCTAGACTTCCGGGACTCAGGGACGGAGAGACCCAGTACTTC.

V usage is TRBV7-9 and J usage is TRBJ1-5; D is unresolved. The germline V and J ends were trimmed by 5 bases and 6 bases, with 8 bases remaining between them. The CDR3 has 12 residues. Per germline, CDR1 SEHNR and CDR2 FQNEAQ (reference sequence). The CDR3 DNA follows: TGTGCCAGCAGCACGTGGGGTCAGCCCCAGCATTTT. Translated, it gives CASSTWGQPQHF.

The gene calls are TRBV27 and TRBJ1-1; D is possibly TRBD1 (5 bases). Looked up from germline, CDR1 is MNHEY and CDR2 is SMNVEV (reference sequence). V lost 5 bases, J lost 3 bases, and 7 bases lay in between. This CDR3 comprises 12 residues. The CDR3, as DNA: TGTGCCAGCAGTGGGGGGTACACTGAAGCTTTCTTT. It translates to CASSGGYTEAFF.

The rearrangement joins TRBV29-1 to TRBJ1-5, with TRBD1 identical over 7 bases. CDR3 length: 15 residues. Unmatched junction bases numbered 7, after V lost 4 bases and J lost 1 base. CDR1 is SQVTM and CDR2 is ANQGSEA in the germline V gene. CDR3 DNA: TGCAGCGTTGGAGGACAGGCAGGGAGCAATCAGCCCCAGCATTTT. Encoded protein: CSVGGQAGSNQPQHF. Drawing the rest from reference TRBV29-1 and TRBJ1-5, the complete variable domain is SAVISQKPSRDICQRGTSLTIQCQVDSQVTMMFWYRQQPGQSLTLIATANQGSEATYESGFVIDKFPISRPNLTFSTLTVSNMSPEDSSIYLCSVGGQAGSNQPQHFGDGTRLSIL.

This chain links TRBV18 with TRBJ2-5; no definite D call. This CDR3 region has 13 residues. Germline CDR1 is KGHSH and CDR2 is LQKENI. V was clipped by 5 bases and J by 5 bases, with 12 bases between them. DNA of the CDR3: TGTGCCAGCTCATCTCTCTTTGGGGAGACCCAGTACTTC. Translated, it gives CASSSLFGETQYF.

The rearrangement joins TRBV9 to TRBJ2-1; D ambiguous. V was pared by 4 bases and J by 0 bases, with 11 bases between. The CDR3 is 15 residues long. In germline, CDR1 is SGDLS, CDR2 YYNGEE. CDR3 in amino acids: CASSFDSSSYNEQFF. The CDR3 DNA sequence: TGTGCCAGCAGCTTCGACTCGAGCTCCTACAATGAGCAGTTCTTC.

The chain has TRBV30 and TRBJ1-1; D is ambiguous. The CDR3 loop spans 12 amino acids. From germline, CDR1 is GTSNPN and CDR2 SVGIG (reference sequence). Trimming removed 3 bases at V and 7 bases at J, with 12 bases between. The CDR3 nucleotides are TGTGCCTGGAGGCAATCGCTCGGTGAAGCTTTCTTT. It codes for CAWRQSLGEAFF. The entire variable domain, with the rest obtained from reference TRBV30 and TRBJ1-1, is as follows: SQTIHQWPATLVQPVGSPLSLECTVEGTSNPNLYWYRQAAGRGLQLLFYSVGIGQISSEVPQNLSASRPQDRQFILSSKKLLLSDSGFYLCAWRQSLGEAFFGQGTRLTVV.

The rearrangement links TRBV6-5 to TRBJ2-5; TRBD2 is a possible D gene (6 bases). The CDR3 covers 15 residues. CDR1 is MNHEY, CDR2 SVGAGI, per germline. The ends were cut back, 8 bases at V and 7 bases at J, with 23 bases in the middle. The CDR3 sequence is CASSSGTRVPATQYF. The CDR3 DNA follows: TGTGCCAGCTCCTCTGGGACTCGGGTACCAGCGACCCAGTACTTC.

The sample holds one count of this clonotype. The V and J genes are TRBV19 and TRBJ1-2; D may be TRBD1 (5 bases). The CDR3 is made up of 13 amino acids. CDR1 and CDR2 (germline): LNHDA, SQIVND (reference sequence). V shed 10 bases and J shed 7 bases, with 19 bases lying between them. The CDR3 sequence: CANRHQGGGGYTF. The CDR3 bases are TGTGCCAACCGCCATCAGGGAGGAGGTGGCTACACCTTC.

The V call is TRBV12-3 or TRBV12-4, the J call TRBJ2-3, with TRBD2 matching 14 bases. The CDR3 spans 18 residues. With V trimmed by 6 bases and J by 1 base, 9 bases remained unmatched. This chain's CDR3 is CASSARMTSGGGTDTQYF. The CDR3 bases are TGTGCCAGCAGCGCCCGCATGACTAGCGGGGGGGGCACAGATACGCAGTATTTT.

The CDR3 sequence: CSVEEKTRDHRNYGYTF. The CDR3, as DNA: TGCAGCGTTGAAGAAAAAACCCGGGACCATCGTAACTATGGCTACACCTTC. The chain combines TRBV29-1 with TRBJ1-2, with a weak D call TRBD1 (5 bases). The V and J ends lost 0 bases and 1 base respectively, with 18 bases between them. The germline V gene encodes CDR1 SQVTM and CDR2 ANQGSEA. CDR3 length: 17 residues.

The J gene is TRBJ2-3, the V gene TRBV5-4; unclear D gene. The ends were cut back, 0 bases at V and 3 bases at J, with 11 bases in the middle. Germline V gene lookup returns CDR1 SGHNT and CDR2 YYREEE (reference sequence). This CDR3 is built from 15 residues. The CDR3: CASSLGLELTDTQYF. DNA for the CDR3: TGTGCCAGCAGCTTGGGACTCGAGTTGACAGATACGCAGTATTTT. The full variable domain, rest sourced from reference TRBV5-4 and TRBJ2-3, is ETGVTQSPTHLIKTRGQQVTLRCSSQSGHNTVSWYQQALGQGPQFIFQYYREEENGRGNFPPRFSGLQFPNYSSELNVNALELDDSALYLCASSLGLELTDTQYFGPGTRLTVL.

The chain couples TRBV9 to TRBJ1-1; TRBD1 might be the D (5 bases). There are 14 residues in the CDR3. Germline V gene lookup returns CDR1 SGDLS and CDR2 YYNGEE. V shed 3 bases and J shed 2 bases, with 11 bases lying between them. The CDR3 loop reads CASSALRGNTEAFF. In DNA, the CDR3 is TGTGCCAGCAGCGCCCTCCGGGGCAACACTGAAGCTTTCTTT.